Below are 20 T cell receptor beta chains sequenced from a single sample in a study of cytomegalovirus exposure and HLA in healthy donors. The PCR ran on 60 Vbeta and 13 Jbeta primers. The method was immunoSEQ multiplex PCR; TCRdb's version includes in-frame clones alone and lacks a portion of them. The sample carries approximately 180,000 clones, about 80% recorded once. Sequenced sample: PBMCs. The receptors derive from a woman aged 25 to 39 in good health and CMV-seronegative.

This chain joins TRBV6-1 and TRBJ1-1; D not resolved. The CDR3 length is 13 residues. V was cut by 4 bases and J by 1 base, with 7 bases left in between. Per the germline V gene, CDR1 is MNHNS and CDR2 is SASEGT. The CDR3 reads CASSVSQNTEAFF. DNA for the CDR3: TGTGCCAGCAGTGTTTCACAGAACACTGAAGCTTTCTTT.

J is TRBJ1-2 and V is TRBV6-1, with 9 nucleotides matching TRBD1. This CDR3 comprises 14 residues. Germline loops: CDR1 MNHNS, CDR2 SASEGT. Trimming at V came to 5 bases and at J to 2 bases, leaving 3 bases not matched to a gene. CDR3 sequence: CASSKTGGNYGYTF. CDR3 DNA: TGTGCCAGCAGTAAAACAGGGGGCAACTATGGCTACACCTTC.

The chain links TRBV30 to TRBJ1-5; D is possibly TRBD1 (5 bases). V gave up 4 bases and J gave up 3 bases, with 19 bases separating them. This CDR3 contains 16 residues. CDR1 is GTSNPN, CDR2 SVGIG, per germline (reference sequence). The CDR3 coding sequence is TGTGCCTGGACCCCCGGACACCTTCGATCCAATCAGCCCCAGCATTTT. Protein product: CAWTPGHLRSNQPQHF.

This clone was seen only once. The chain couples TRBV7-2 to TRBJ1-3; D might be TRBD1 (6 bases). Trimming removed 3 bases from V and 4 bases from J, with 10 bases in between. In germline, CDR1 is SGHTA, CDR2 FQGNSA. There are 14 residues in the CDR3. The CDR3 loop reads CASSFRDIGNTIYF. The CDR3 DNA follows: TGTGCCAGCAGCTTCCGGGACATAGGAAACACCATATATTTT.

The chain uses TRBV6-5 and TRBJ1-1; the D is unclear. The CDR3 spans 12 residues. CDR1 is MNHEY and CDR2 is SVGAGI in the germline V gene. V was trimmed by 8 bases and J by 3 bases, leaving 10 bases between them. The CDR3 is CASGVIDTEAFF. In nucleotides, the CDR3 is TGTGCCAGCGGAGTGATTGACACTGAAGCTTTCTTT.

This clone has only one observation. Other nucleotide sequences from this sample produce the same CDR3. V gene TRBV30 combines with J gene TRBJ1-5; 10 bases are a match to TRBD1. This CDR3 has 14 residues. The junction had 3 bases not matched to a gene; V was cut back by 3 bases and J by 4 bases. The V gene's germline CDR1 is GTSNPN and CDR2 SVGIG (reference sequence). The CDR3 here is CAWRGQGGNQPQHF. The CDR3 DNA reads TGTGCCTGGAGAGGACAGGGGGGGAATCAGCCCCAGCATTTT.

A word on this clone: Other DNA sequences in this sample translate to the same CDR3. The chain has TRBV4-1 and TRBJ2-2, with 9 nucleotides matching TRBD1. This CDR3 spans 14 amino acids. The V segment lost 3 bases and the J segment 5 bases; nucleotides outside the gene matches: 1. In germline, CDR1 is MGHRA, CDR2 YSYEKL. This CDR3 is CASSHGQGTGELFF. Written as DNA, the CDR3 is TGCGCCAGCAGCCACGGACAGGGGACCGGGGAGCTGTTTTTT.

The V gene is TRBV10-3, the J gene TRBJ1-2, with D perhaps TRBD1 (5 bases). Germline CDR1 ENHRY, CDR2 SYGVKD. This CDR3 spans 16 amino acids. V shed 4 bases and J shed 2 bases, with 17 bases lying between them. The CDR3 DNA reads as TGTGCCATCAGTGGAACATGGGACGGGGGGAACTATGGCTACACCTTC. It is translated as CAISGTWDGGNYGYTF.

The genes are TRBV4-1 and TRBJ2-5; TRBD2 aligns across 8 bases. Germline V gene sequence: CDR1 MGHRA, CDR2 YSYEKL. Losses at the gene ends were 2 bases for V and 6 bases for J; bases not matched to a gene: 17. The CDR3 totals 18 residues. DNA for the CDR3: TGCGCCAGCAGCCAAACCGAGCGGGGGCTCACCCACGGCAAGACCCAGTACTTC. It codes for CASSQTERGLTHGKTQYF.

The CDR3 protein is CASSSGTGNEKLFF. The CDR3 DNA reads TGTGCCAGCAGTTCCGGGACAGGCAATGAAAAACTGTTTTTT. The chain uses TRBV6-1 and TRBJ1-4, with 8 positions matching TRBD1. The CDR3 covers 14 residues. V trimming: 5 bases; J trimming: 5 bases; junction bases outside the gene matches: 4. CDR1 is MNHNS and CDR2 is SASEGT in the germline V gene.

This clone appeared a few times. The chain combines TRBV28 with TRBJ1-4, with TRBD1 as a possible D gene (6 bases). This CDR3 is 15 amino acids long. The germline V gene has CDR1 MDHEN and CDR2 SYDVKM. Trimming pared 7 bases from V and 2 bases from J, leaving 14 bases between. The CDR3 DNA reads TGTGCCAGCACCCCCGGGGGGGCGACTAATGAAAAACTGTTTTTT. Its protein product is CASTPGGATNEKLFF.

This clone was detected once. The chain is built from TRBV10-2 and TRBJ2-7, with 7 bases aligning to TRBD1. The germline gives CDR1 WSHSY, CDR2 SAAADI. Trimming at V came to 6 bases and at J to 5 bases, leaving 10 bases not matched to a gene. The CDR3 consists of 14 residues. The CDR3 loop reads CASRLQGSEDEQYF. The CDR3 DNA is TGCGCCAGCAGATTACAGGGGAGCGAGGACGAGCAGTACTTC.

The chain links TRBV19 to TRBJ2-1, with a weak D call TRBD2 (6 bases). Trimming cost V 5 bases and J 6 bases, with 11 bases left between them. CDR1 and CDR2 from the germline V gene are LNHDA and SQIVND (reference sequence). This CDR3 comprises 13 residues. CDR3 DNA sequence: TGTGCCAGTAGTTTCGGGACTGTCAATGAGCAGTTCTTC. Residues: CASSFGTVNEQFF.

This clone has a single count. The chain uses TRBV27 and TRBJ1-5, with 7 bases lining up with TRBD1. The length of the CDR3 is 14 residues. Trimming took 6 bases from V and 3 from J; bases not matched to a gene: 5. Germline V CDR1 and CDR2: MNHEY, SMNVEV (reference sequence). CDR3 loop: CASSQTGFNQPQHF. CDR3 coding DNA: TGTGCCAGCAGCCAGACAGGGTTCAATCAGCCCCAGCATTTT.

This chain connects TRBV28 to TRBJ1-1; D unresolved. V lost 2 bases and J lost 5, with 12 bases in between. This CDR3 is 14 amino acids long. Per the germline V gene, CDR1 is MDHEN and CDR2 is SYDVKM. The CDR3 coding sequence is TGTGCCAGCAGTTTAGGTCCGGGAGGGACTGAAGCTTTCTTT. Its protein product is CASSLGPGGTEAFF.

This CDR3 is CASSPHSVINYNEQFF. The CDR3 DNA follows: TGTGCCAGCAGCCCCCATAGCGTCATCAACTACAATGAGCAGTTCTTC. The chain joins TRBV7-6 to TRBJ2-1; TRBD2 might be the D (5 bases). Trimming pared 5 bases from V and 3 bases from J, leaving 17 bases between. CDR1 SGHVS and CDR2 FNYEAQ come from the germline V gene. This CDR3 spans 16 amino acids.

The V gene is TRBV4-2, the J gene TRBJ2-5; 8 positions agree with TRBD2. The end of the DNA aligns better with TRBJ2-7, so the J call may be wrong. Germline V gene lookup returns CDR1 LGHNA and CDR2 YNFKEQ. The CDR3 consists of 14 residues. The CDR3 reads CASSQGQRENEQYF. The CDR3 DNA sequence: TGTGCCAGCAGCCAAGGGCAGCGGGAGAACGAGCAGTACTTC.

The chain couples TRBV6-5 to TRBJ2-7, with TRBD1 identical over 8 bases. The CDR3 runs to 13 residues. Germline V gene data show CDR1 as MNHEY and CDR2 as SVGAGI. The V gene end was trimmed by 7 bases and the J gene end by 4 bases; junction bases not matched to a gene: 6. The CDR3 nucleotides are TGTGCCAGCACCCTAGGACAGGGATACGAGCAGTACTTC. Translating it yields CASTLGQGYEQYF.

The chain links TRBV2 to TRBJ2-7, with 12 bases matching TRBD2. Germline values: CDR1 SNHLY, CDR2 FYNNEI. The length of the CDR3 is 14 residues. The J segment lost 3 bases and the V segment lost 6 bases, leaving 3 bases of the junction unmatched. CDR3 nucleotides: TGTGCCAGCAGAACGACTAGCGGGGGCTACGAGCAGTACTTC. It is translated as CASRTTSGGYEQYF.

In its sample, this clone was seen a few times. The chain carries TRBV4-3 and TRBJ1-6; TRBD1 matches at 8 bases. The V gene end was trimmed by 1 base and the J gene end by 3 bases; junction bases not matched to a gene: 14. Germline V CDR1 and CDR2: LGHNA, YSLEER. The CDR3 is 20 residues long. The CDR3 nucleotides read TGCGCCAGCAGCCAAGTGAGTTGGGGCGCAGGGGGCAACTATAATTCACCCCTCCACTTT. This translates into CASSQVSWGAGGNYNSPLHF.